This TCR beta chain is from a study of cytomegalovirus exposure and HLA in healthy donors. About this clone itself: Its antigen is currently unknown.

In the PCR, 60 Vbeta and 13 Jbeta primers were used. Sequenced by immunoSEQ multiplex PCR; TCRdb stores in-frame clones only, minus some. The table lists some 150,000 clones, approximately 82% of them singletons. The CDR3 totals 14 residues. With 3 bases removed from V and 5 bases from J, the gap between germline ends came to 14 bases. CDR1 and CDR2 (germline): SGDLS, YYNGEE. Study-wide results and caveats: When presence/absence was analysed, sequencing depth was taken to be roughly uniform across donors.

The gene calls are TRBV9 and TRBJ1-2, with D possibly TRBD1 on 5 matching bases. This clonotype originated in a middle-aged woman in good health and CMV-seronegative. The source material was PBMCs. The CDR3 reads CASSGTPSGYGYTF. The CDR3 bases are TGTGCCAGCAGCGGAACTCCTTCAGGGTATGGCTACACCTTC.